One sample yielded the 26 T cell receptor beta chains listed below, sequenced in a study of T-cell memory formation after mild COVID-19. MiXCR, run by TCRdb on the 5' RACE reads, gives a single entry per CDR3 protein. This sample yields approximately 260,000 distinct CDR3 sequences, of which under 20% are seen a single time; about a fifth belongs to the top ten. The source material was PBMCs or a T cell subset sorted from them (not recorded which). Every receptor here comes from a man aged 18 to 29 who had mild COVID-19 (a few samples of this study predate the infection). Cell type and time point are not known.

This clonotype was detected a few times. This sequence joins TRBV9 and TRBJ1-2; D not certain. Germline V CDR1 and CDR2: SGDLS, YYNGEE. The ends were cut back, 3 bases at V and 6 bases at J, with 15 bases in the middle. There are 14 residues in the CDR3. The CDR3 loop reads CASSESVKMDGYTF. DNA of the CDR3: TGTGCCAGCAGCGAGAGTGTAAAGATGGATGGCTACACCTTC. The variable domain in full, with the rest retrieved from reference TRBV9 and TRBJ1-2, is DSGVTQTPKHLITATGQRVTLRCSPRSGDLSVYWYQQSLDQGLQFLIQYYNGEERAKGNILERFSAQQFPDLHSELNLSSLELGDSALYFCASSESVKMDGYTFGSGTRLTVV.

This clonotype was recorded a few times. This chain uses TRBV29-1 with TRBJ1-2, with TRBD1 identical over 8 bases. Germline values: CDR1 SQVTM, CDR2 ANQGSEA. The CDR3 covers 13 residues. V shed 6 bases and J 0 bases; nucleotides not matched to a gene: 3. CDR3 coding DNA: TGCAGCGTCTCGGACAGGGCTAACTATGGCTACACCTTC. Protein sequence: CSVSDRANYGYTF.

The sample holds a few counts of this clonotype. The rearrangement links TRBV9 to TRBJ2-3, with no clear D. The CDR3 consists of 15 residues. V dropped 1 base and J dropped 1 base, with 10 bases sitting between them. Germline lookup yields CDR1 SGDLS and CDR2 YYNGEE. The CDR3 coding sequence is TGTGCCAGCAGCGTATATGGCCTGGGCACAGATACGCAGTATTTT. Its protein product is CASSVYGLGTDTQYF.

The sample holds many counts of this clonotype. The V gene is TRBV10-2, the J gene TRBJ2-5; possibly TRBD2 for D (6 bases). The CDR3 is 17 residues long. The V and J ends lost 2 bases and 0 bases respectively, with 16 bases between them. The germline gives CDR1 WSHSY, CDR2 SAAADI. The CDR3 DNA reads as TGCGCCAGCAGTGAGGGGTCCGGATGGGGGGACCAAGAGACCCAGTACTTC. Translated: CASSEGSGWGDQETQYF.

This sequence joins TRBV5-1 and TRBJ2-7; perhaps TRBD1 as D (7 bases). The germline V gene has CDR1 SGHRS and CDR2 YFSETQ. Trimming removed 4 bases at V and 1 base at J, with 12 bases between. The CDR3 length is 14 residues. This CDR3 reads CASSPQGGSYEQYF. The CDR3 DNA sequence: TGCGCCAGCAGCCCCCAGGGGGGATCCTACGAGCAGTACTTC. The full variable domain, with the rest looked up from reference TRBV5-1 and TRBJ2-7, is KAGVTQTPRYLIKTRGQQVTLSCSPISGHRSVSWYQQTPGQGLQFLFEYFSETQRNKGNFPGRFSGRQFSNSRSEMNVSTLELGDSALYLCASSPQGGSYEQYFGPGTRLTVT.

This clonotype was seen ten or more times. The genes are TRBV2 and TRBJ2-2; no clear D. Germline-derived CDR1 and CDR2 are SNHLY and FYNNEI. The CDR3 totals 14 residues. Trimming took off 1 base at V and 1 base at J, with 4 bases between the two ends. The CDR3 bases are TGTGCCAGCAGTGAAGGCAAGAACACCGGGGAGCTGTTTTTT. This sequence encodes CASSEGKNTGELFF.

Many counts were recorded for this clonotype. This chain's CDR3 is CASSLQGNTGELFF. CDR3 coding DNA: TGTGCCAGCAGCTTACAGGGAAACACCGGGGAGCTGTTTTTT. The V and J genes are TRBV7-2 and TRBJ2-2; D might be TRBD1 (5 bases). V was clipped by 2 bases and J by 2 bases, with 6 bases between them. The CDR3 length is 14 residues. CDR1 and CDR2 from the germline V gene are SGHTA and FQGNSA.

This clonotype was counted only a few times. The V gene is TRBV11-1, the J gene TRBJ2-5; TRBD2 matches 10 bases. Trimming removed 4 bases from V and 1 base from J; junction bases left unmatched: 6. CDR3 size: 16 residues. Looked up from germline, CDR1 is SGHAT and CDR2 is FQDESV (reference sequence). In nucleotides, the CDR3 is TGTGCCAGCAGCTCGGCCTTAGCGGGGGGCCAAGAGACCCAGTACTTC. Protein: CASSSALAGGQETQYF.

This clonotype was found a few times. This sequence joins TRBV7-2 and TRBJ2-5; D is tentatively TRBD1 or TRBD2 (5 bases each). Per the germline V gene, CDR1 is SGHTA and CDR2 is FQGNSA. The CDR3 contains 14 residues. Trimming took off 5 bases at V and 7 bases at J, with 17 bases between the two ends. CDR3 sequence (DNA): TGTGCCAGCAGCGCCGGGATCAGGGCGGGGACCCAGTACTTC. Its protein is CASSAGIRAGTQYF. The full variable domain, completed using reference TRBV7-2 and TRBJ2-5, is GAGVSQSPSNKVTEKGKDVELRCDPISGHTALYWYRQSLGQGLEFLIYFQGNSAPDKSGLPSDRFSAERTGGSVSTLTIQRTQQEDSAVYLCASSAGIRAGTQYFGPGTRLLVL.

The chain has TRBV6-6 and TRBJ2-2; tentative D call: TRBD2 (7 bases). Germline CDR1 and CDR2: MNHNY and SVGAGI (reference sequence). Between the trimmed V and J ends, which lost 5 bases and 4 bases, there was a span of 14 bases. CDR3 size: 15 residues. The CDR3 sequence is CASSPSRGGTGELFF. CDR3 nucleotide sequence: TGTGCCAGCAGTCCTAGTAGGGGGGGCACCGGGGAGCTGTTTTTT.

The V gene is TRBV9, the J gene TRBJ2-1, with D unresolved. CDR3 size: 15 residues. In germline, CDR1 is SGDLS, CDR2 YYNGEE. The germline V and J ends were trimmed by 0 bases and 4 bases, with 11 bases remaining between them. CDR3 bases: TGTGCCAGCAGCGTAGACAGAGGATCTTACAATGAGCAGTTCTTC. Protein sequence: CASSVDRGSYNEQFF. Combining the CDR3 with reference TRBV9 and TRBJ2-1 gives the whole variable domain DSGVTQTPKHLITATGQRVTLRCSPRSGDLSVYWYQQSLDQGLQFLIQYYNGEERAKGNILERFSAQQFPDLHSELNLSSLELGDSALYFCASSVDRGSYNEQFFGPGTRLTVL.

V usage is TRBV15 and J usage is TRBJ2-3, with D tentatively TRBD2 (6 bases). Trimming pared 0 bases from V and 2 bases from J, leaving 9 bases between. There are 15 residues in the CDR3. The germline CDR1 and CDR2 sequences are LNHNV and YYDKDF (reference sequence). The CDR3 sequence: CATSRDGGNTDTQYF. CDR3 bases: TGTGCCACCAGCAGAGATGGAGGGAACACAGATACGCAGTATTTT.

The chain links TRBV24-1 to TRBJ1-1; D remains unclear. CDR3 size: 14 residues. The germline V and J ends were trimmed by 12 bases and 0 bases, with 16 bases remaining between them. CDR1 is KGHDR and CDR2 is SFDVKD in the germline V gene. Here the CDR3 reads CASTTENMNTEAFF. The CDR3 nucleotides read TGTGCCTCCACCACAGAAAATATGAACACTGAAGCTTTCTTT.

This clonotype has only a few counts. V usage is TRBV7-2 and J usage is TRBJ2-2; unclear D gene. The germline CDR1 and CDR2 sequences are SGHTA and FQGNSA. The CDR3 runs 16 residues. Deletions cut 1 base from V and 2 bases from J, with 11 bases between. The CDR3 bases are TGTGCCAGCAGCTTAGTTGTTGGTCTAAACACCGGGGAGCTGTTTTTT. Its translation: CASSLVVGLNTGELFF.

The table lists this clonotype with a few counts. The V and J genes are TRBV5-4 and TRBJ2-2, with 10 bases identical to TRBD2. The CDR3 length is 13 residues. The J segment lost 6 bases and the V segment lost 7 bases, leaving 3 bases of the junction unmatched. CDR1 is SGHNT, CDR2 YYREEE, per germline (reference sequence). The CDR3 is CASWSGGAGELFF. In DNA form, the CDR3 reads TGTGCCAGCTGGAGCGGGGGGGCCGGGGAGCTGTTTTTT.

This clonotype was seen a few times. J is TRBJ1-6 and V is TRBV4-3; 8 nucleotides align to TRBD1. From germline, CDR1 is LGHNA and CDR2 YSLEER. The CDR3 sequence is 16 residues long. With 4 bases clipped from V and 0 bases from J, the junction kept 2 bases outside the gene matches. The CDR3: CASSPDRGSYNSPLHF. CDR3 nucleotides: TGCGCCAGCAGCCCCGACAGGGGCTCCTATAATTCACCCCTCCACTTT.

This clonotype has only one observation. The J gene is TRBJ2-1, the V gene TRBV15; possibly TRBD2 for D (6 bases). Germline CDR1 and CDR2: LNHNV and YYDKDF (reference sequence). The CDR3 contains 15 residues. With 2 bases removed from V and 10 bases from J, the gap between germline ends came to 18 bases. The CDR3 loop is CATSRTGTGNREQFF. Written as DNA, the CDR3 is TGTGCCACCAGCAGAACCGGGACTGGCAATAGGGAGCAGTTCTTC.

Ten or more counts support this clonotype. This sequence joins TRBV5-5 and TRBJ2-3; no definite D call. V was cut by 4 bases and J by 6 bases, with 18 bases left in between. Germline V gives CDR1 SGHKS, CDR2 YYEKEE (reference sequence). This CDR3 comprises 15 residues. The CDR3 sequence: CASSTLSDTSDTQYF. In DNA, the CDR3 is TGTGCCAGCAGCACCCTCAGCGATACCTCGGATACGCAGTATTTT.

This clonotype was seen at least ten times. The genes are TRBV19 and TRBJ2-7; no reliable D call. CDR1 is LNHDA, CDR2 SQIVND, per germline (reference sequence). Trimming took 5 bases from V and 1 from J, leaving 6 bases between them. This CDR3 region has 12 residues. The DNA of the CDR3 is TGTGCCAGTAGTTCCGGTTCCTACGAGCAGTACTTC. Its translation is CASSSGSYEQYF.

This clonotype has just a few counts. The chain combines TRBV4-2 with TRBJ1-1; the D gene is possibly TRBD1 (5 bases). This CDR3 spans 16 amino acids. V was pared by 1 base and J by 0 bases, with 12 bases between. Germline V gene data show CDR1 as LGHNA and CDR2 as YNFKEQ. The CDR3 is CASSQVGTVMNTEAFF. Here the CDR3 DNA reads TGTGCCAGCAGCCAAGTTGGGACGGTCATGAACACTGAAGCTTTCTTT.

This clonotype was recorded only once. The V call is TRBV19, the J call TRBJ2-3; no reliable D call. The V gene's germline CDR1 is LNHDA and CDR2 SQIVND (reference sequence). The CDR3 has 12 amino acids. Trimming took 5 bases from V and 6 from J, leaving 9 bases between them. CDR3 in amino acids: CASSPEPDTQYF. The CDR3 DNA reads TGTGCCAGTAGTCCTGAGCCGGATACGCAGTATTTT.

The rearrangement uses TRBV7-9 and TRBJ2-5; 7 bases line up with TRBD1. The CDR3 is made up of 13 amino acids. The V gene end was trimmed by 6 bases and the J gene end by 4 bases; junction bases not matched to a gene: 5. Germline CDR1 SEHNR, CDR2 FQNEAQ (reference sequence). The CDR3 region is CASSDRVGETQYF. The CDR3 bases are TGTGCCAGCAGTGACAGGGTTGGAGAGACCCAGTACTTC.

This clonotype has more than one count but fewer than ten. The J gene is TRBJ1-3, the V gene TRBV4-3; D is unresolved. This CDR3 region has 16 residues. CDR1 is LGHNA, CDR2 YSLEER, per germline. V lost 0 bases and J lost 0, with 9 bases in between. In DNA, the CDR3 is TGCGCCAGCAGCCAAGATCCCGCAAACTCTGGAAACACCATATATTTT. Its protein is CASSQDPANSGNTIYF.

The chain combines TRBV12-3 or TRBV12-4 with TRBJ2-5; 11 bases are shared with TRBD1. This CDR3 contains 14 residues. V shed 6 bases, J shed 7 bases, and the junction held 7 bases outside the gene matches. CDR3 sequence: CASSSGTGGGTQYF. In DNA, the CDR3 is TGTGCCAGCAGCTCCGGGACAGGGGGGGGGACCCAGTACTTC.

This clonotype occurred a few times. The gene calls are TRBV6-5 and TRBJ1-2, with a tentative D call TRBD1 (5 bases). Germline values: CDR1 MNHEY, CDR2 SVGAGI. CDR3 length equals 17 residues. V was clipped by 0 bases and J by 2 bases, with 16 bases between them. The CDR3 sequence is CASSYSGAEGANYGYTF. The CDR3 DNA follows: TGTGCCAGCAGTTACTCAGGGGCTGAAGGGGCCAACTATGGCTACACCTTC.

This chain joins TRBV7-2 and TRBJ1-4; possibly TRBD1 for D (5 bases). Germline lookup yields CDR1 SGHTA and CDR2 FQGNSA. V was shortened by 8 bases and J by 5 bases, with 9 bases between the two germline ends. The CDR3 runs to 12 residues. CDR3 in amino acids: CASRGPNEKLFF. DNA of the CDR3: TGTGCCAGCCGGGGACCAAATGAAAAACTGTTTTTT.